This passage covers 17 T cell receptor beta chains from one sample sequenced in a study of Ad26.COV2.S vaccination and SARS-CoV-2 variants. Sequenced by immunoSEQ multiplex PCR; TCRdb stores in-frame clones only, minus some. The repertoire holds about 410,000 clones, with roughly 90% as singletons. Indicated treatment: 15 to 20 received Ad26.COV2.S at low or high dose, single or two shots; a few received placebo; per-sample allocation not given. The samples date from day 63 after the first vaccine or placebo injection. The sample was peripheral blood, taken in a trial of Ad26.COV2.S vaccine versus placebo. The receptors shown here come from a person aged 18-60 years who received the Ad26.COV2.S COVID-19 vaccine or a placebo.

This chain links TRBV5-1 with TRBJ2-7, with D uncertain. The CDR3 runs 13 residues. From germline, CDR1 is SGHRS and CDR2 YFSETQ. The V end was cut by 0 bases, the J end by 3 bases, with 7 bases between. The CDR3 here is CASSLAVGYEQYF. CDR3 sequence (DNA): TGCGCCAGCAGCTTGGCGGTTGGCTACGAGCAGTACTTC.

This chain links TRBV23-1 with TRBJ1-1; the match to TRBD1 covers 9 bases. TRBV23-1 is flagged as an ORF with uncertain function. Germline trimming cut 3 bases from V and 0 bases from J; bases unmatched to any gene: 11. The CDR3 length is 18 residues. In nucleotides, the CDR3 is TGCGCCAGCAGTCATTACCGGCCTCGGGACAGGGTGAACACTGAAGCTTTCTTT. Its translation: CASSHYRPRDRVNTEAFF.

The chain recombines TRBV11-2 with TRBJ2-1; D is perhaps TRBD2 (7 bases). Trimming took 5 bases from V and 8 from J, leaving 22 bases between them. This CDR3 region has 16 residues. Germline V gives CDR1 SGHAT, CDR2 FQNNGV. The CDR3 bases are TGTGCCAGCAGCCCCTCCCCGGGGGGCCGGTTTCATGAGCAGTTCTTC. Its protein is CASSPSPGGRFHEQFF.

The chain links TRBV15 to TRBJ2-5; tentative D call: TRBD1 (5 bases). Trimming removed 2 bases from V and 1 base from J, with 8 bases in between. CDR1 is LNHNV, CDR2 YYDKDF, per germline (reference sequence). The CDR3 is 14 amino acids. CDR3 sequence (DNA): TGTGCCACCAGCAGACAGGGCCCCCAAGAGACCCAGTACTTC. It specifies CATSRQGPQETQYF.

This chain uses TRBV11-2 with TRBJ1-4; D may be TRBD1 (6 bases). V was trimmed by 1 base and J by 10 bases, leaving 19 bases between them. CDR3 size: 16 residues. Germline loops: CDR1 SGHAT, CDR2 FQNNGV. The DNA of the CDR3 is TGTGCCAGCAGCTTAGGACGGACAGTGTCGCTTGGAAAACTGTTTTTT. This encodes CASSLGRTVSLGKLFF.

V and J are TRBV5-1 and TRBJ1-1, with 8 nucleotides matching TRBD1. Germline CDR1 is SGHRS and CDR2 is YFSETQ. This CDR3 spans 15 amino acids. With V trimmed by 4 bases and J by 1 base, 6 bases remained unmatched. This CDR3 reads CASSPPGQENTEAFF. The CDR3 DNA sequence: TGCGCCAGCAGCCCCCCGGGACAGGAGAACACTGAAGCTTTCTTT.

This clone was recorded many times. The chain is built from TRBV27 and TRBJ2-1; D not certain. From germline, CDR1 is MNHEY and CDR2 SMNVEV (reference sequence). The V end lost 3 bases, the J end lost 8 bases, and 8 bases lay between the germline ends. This CDR3 is 12 amino acids long. CDR3 in amino acids: CASSFFGDEQFF. The CDR3 coding sequence is TGTGCCAGCAGTTTTTTTGGGGATGAGCAGTTCTTC.

V usage is TRBV5-4 and J usage is TRBJ2-5; D not certain. Germline V CDR1 and CDR2: SGHNT, YYREEE (reference sequence). Trimming left V 0 bases short and J 6 bases short, with 15 bases between. This CDR3 region has 15 residues. This CDR3 reads CASSLGPPGMKTQYF. CDR3 bases: TGTGCCAGCAGCTTGGGACCCCCGGGCATGAAGACCCAGTACTTC.

The rearrangement uses TRBV30 and TRBJ1-1; D is possibly TRBD1 (5 bases). CDR1 is GTSNPN and CDR2 is SVGIG in the germline V gene (reference sequence). V lost 6 bases and J 4 bases, leaving 9 bases between the germline ends. CDR3 length: 11 residues. The CDR3 sequence is CACRGRTEAFF. CDR3 sequence (DNA): TGTGCCTGTAGGGGTCGCACTGAAGCTTTCTTT.

The CDR3 region has the DNA TGTGCCAGCAGCCCCCCCGTTAGTGCTGTGGACGAGCAGTACTTC. It encodes CASSPPVSAVDEQYF. The chain recombines TRBV5-6 with TRBJ2-7; no firm D call. Trimming removed 4 bases at V and 5 bases at J, with 19 bases between. The CDR3 is 15 amino acids. Germline V gene data show CDR1 as SGHDT and CDR2 as YYEEEE. Full variable domain (missing parts from reference TRBV5-6 and TRBJ2-7): DAGVTQSPTHLIKTRGQQVTLRCSPKSGHDTVSWYQQALGQGPQFIFQYYEEEERQRGNFPDRFSGHQFPNYSSELNVNALLLGDSALYLCASSPPVSAVDEQYFGPGTRLTVT.

The chain is built from TRBV9 and TRBJ2-7; D tentatively fits TRBD1 or TRBD2 (5 bases each). There are 14 residues in the CDR3. CDR1 and CDR2 from the germline V gene are SGDLS and YYNGEE. Trimming cost V 4 bases and J 5 bases, with 16 bases left between them. Written as DNA, the CDR3 is TGTGCCAGCAGCCCCGCTTGGGGGAAGGACGAGCAGTACTTC. This gives the protein CASSPAWGKDEQYF.

This clone was observed a few times. Other nucleotide sequences from this sample produce the same CDR3. The V gene is TRBV7-9, the J gene TRBJ2-7, with D hard to call. Trimming took 3 bases from V and 1 from J, leaving 4 bases between them. Germline-derived CDR1 and CDR2 are SEHNR and FQNEAQ (reference sequence). The CDR3 contains 12 residues. CDR3: CASSLGSYEQYF. For the CDR3, the DNA is TGTGCCAGCAGCTTGGGTTCCTACGAGCAGTACTTC.

The CDR3 sequence: CASSQDPGGALGTQYF. DNA of the CDR3: TGCGCCAGCAGCCAAGATCCCGGGGGGGCTCTAGGTACGCAGTATTTT. The chain employs TRBV4-1 and TRBJ2-3; TRBD2 agrees at 8 bases. J was trimmed by 8 bases and V by 0 bases; bases with no gene match: 10. The CDR3 length is 16 residues. The germline gives CDR1 MGHRA, CDR2 YSYEKL.

The V call is TRBV19, the J call TRBJ1-1, with 8 bases aligning to TRBD1. CDR1 and CDR2 from the germline V gene are LNHDA and SQIVND (reference sequence). Trimming took 0 bases from V and 4 from J; bases not matched to a gene: 7. This CDR3 is built from 16 residues. CDR3 sequence (DNA): TGTGCCAGTAGTATAGATAGGATAGGACAGGGCACTGAAGCTTTCTTT. Residues: CASSIDRIGQGTEAFF.

The chain is built from TRBV6-2 or TRBV6-3 and TRBJ1-5; unclear D gene. Trimming shortened V by 2 bases and J by 5 bases, and 16 bases separated the two germline ends. Looked up from germline, CDR1 is MNHEY and CDR2 is SVGEGT. CDR3 length equals 16 residues. CDR3 nucleotide sequence: TGTGCCAGCAGTTACACCGTCGGGGTTTCTCATCAGCCCCAGCATTTT. It yields the protein CASSYTVGVSHQPQHF.

The chain uses TRBV5-8 and TRBJ2-7; the D gene is possibly TRBD1 (6 bases). Germline CDR1 is SGHTS and CDR2 is YDEGEE. CDR3 length equals 12 residues. V dropped 4 bases and J dropped 3 bases, with 8 bases sitting between them. CDR3 amino acids: CASSQDSYEQYF. In DNA, the CDR3 is TGTGCCAGCAGCCAGGACAGCTACGAGCAGTACTTC.

CDR3 in DNA: TGCGCCAGTACCCGGCGGGGGGGCCAGAGGAGCACAGATACGCAGTATTTT. This gives the protein CASTRRGGQRSTDTQYF. This sequence joins TRBV10-2 and TRBJ2-3; 9 nucleotides agree with TRBD2. This CDR3 contains 17 residues. Germline V gene data show CDR1 as WSHSY and CDR2 as SAAADI. Unmatched junction bases numbered 13, after V lost 9 bases and J lost 0 bases.